This TCR beta chain was sequenced in a study of OX40 agonist ivuxolimab in advanced cancers. Whole-study context: Patients' therapy was ivuxolimab, an antibody that acts as an agonist of OX40 (CD134). Intravenous ivuxolimab was administered to patients every 2 weeks at 0.01 to 10 mg/kg.

This clone came up once. Profiling relied on immunoSEQ multiplex PCR, and the TCRdb table lists in-frame clones only, not all of them. The sample consists of tens of thousands of clones, approximately 89% of them appearing once. V was cut by 6 bases and J by 0 bases, with 19 bases left in between. This CDR3 comprises 16 residues. CDR1 is SGHDT and CDR2 is YYEEEE in the germline V gene. The V and J genes are TRBV5-6 and TRBJ2-7; D may correspond to TRBD1 or TRBD2 (5 bases each). The receptor comes from an adult with an advanced solid tumor such as melanoma, head and neck, liver or kidney cancer. This specimen was CD4+ or CD8+ T cells sorted from blood, taken in a trial of the OX40 agonist ivuxolimab. DNA of the CDR3: TGTGCCAGCACCCCATTCCGGGGCAGAAGCTCCTACGAGCAGTACTTC. As protein: CASTPFRGRSSYEQYF. Supplemented by reference TRBV5-6 and TRBJ2-7, the full variable domain reads DAGVTQSPTHLIKTRGQQVTLRCSPKSGHDTVSWYQQALGQGPQFIFQYYEEEERQRGNFPDRFSGHQFPNYSSELNVNALLLGDSALYLCASTPFRGRSSYEQYFGPGTRLTVT.